The 28 T cell receptor beta chains below all came from one sample that was sequenced in a study of blood T cell repertoires in COVID-19. Sequencing was performed with immunoSEQ multiplex PCR; in TCRdb, only in-frame clones are kept and a portion is missing. The sample consists of about 210,000 clones, 82% of them appearing once. Input material: peripheral blood. Receptor source: a woman between 70 and 85 years old with COVID-19, enrolled during active disease.

The CDR3 sequence: CASSVIAGGPSGELFF. Here the CDR3 DNA reads TGTGCCAGCAGCGTAATTGCGGGAGGGCCTTCCGGGGAGCTGTTTTTT. The chain links TRBV9 to TRBJ2-2, with 9 nucleotides matching TRBD2. Germline trimming cut 1 base from V and 6 bases from J; bases unmatched to any gene: 7. The CDR3 has 16 residues. Germline CDR1 reads SGDLS; CDR2 reads YYNGEE.

The chain combines TRBV28 with TRBJ1-2; unclear D gene. The CDR3 has 12 amino acids. Germline V gene sequence: CDR1 MDHEN, CDR2 SYDVKM. With 10 bases removed from V and 4 bases from J, the gap between germline ends came to 13 bases. CDR3 coding DNA: TGTGCCATCCGAGGGTGGGGCTATGGCTACACCTTC. Translation gives CAIRGWGYGYTF.

This clone was seen more than once but under ten times. The V gene is TRBV12-3 or TRBV12-4, the J gene TRBJ1-2; TRBD1 aligns across 7 bases. J gave up 6 bases and V 5 bases, and 6 bases lay outside the gene matches. There are 13 residues in the CDR3. DNA for the CDR3: TGTGCCAGCAGTCCACACAGGGGAGATGGCTACACCTTC. It translates to CASSPHRGDGYTF.

This chain uses TRBV5-1 with TRBJ2-6, with D possibly matching TRBD1 (6 bases). The V gene's germline CDR1 is SGHRS and CDR2 YFSETQ. The CDR3 is made up of 16 amino acids. Trimming took off 2 bases at V and 0 bases at J, with 9 bases between the two ends. The CDR3 DNA is TGCGCCAGCAGCTTCGGACAGAGCTCTGGGGCCAACGTCCTGACTTTC. Amino acids: CASSFGQSSGANVLTF.

V gene TRBV24-1 combines with J gene TRBJ2-5; 8 bases are a match to TRBD2. The V gene's germline CDR1 is KGHDR and CDR2 SFDVKD. The CDR3 spans 14 residues. V dropped 9 bases and J dropped 6; count of bases not matched to a gene: 11. The CDR3 sequence: CATSAAGAGKTQYF. The CDR3 coding sequence is TGTGCCACCTCGGCAGCGGGAGCGGGGAAGACCCAGTACTTC.

The chain recombines TRBV19 with TRBJ1-2; 7 nucleotides align to TRBD1. The CDR3 has 12 residues. Germline values: CDR1 LNHDA, CDR2 SQIVND (reference sequence). The ends lost 3 bases at V and 8 bases at J; junction bases unmatched: 3. The CDR3 loop reads CASSIGGQGYTF. The CDR3 DNA reads TGTGCCAGTAGTATTGGGGGACAGGGCTACACCTTC.

V usage is TRBV29-1 and J usage is TRBJ2-1, with D unclear. Between the trimmed V and J ends, which lost 4 bases and 4 bases, there was a span of 5 bases. The length of the CDR3 is 11 residues. The germline V gene has CDR1 SQVTM and CDR2 ANQGSEA. CDR3 nucleotides: TGCAGCGTTGGACTTTACAATGAGCAGTTCTTC. Protein: CSVGLYNEQFF.

The chain uses TRBV27 and TRBJ1-2; 9 bases line up with TRBD1. There are 13 residues in the CDR3. Germline values: CDR1 MNHEY, CDR2 SMNVEV (reference sequence). J lost 8 bases, V lost 5 bases, and 6 bases had no gene match. Here the CDR3 DNA reads TGTGCCAGCAGTCTACAGGGGGCAAGCGGCTACACCTTC. This gives the protein CASSLQGASGYTF.

The chain uses TRBV6-5 and TRBJ2-7; D not resolved. CDR1 and CDR2 (germline): MNHEY, SVGAGI. The CDR3 sequence is 11 residues long. V was trimmed by 4 bases and J by 5 bases, leaving 6 bases between them. The CDR3 nucleotides read TGTGCCAGCAGTTCCAAAAACGAGCAGTACTTC. Encoded protein: CASSSKNEQYF.

The chain uses TRBV5-6 and TRBJ2-7; 11 positions agree with TRBD1. This CDR3 is 14 amino acids long. J was trimmed by 3 bases and V by 2 bases; bases with no gene match: 1. In germline, CDR1 is SGHDT, CDR2 YYEEEE. CDR3 nucleotide sequence: TGTGCCAGCAGCTTTGGGACAGGGGGCTACGAGCAGTACTTC. Translating gives CASSFGTGGYEQYF.

The V call is TRBV14, the J call TRBJ2-7, with no clear D. The V gene lost 2 bases and the J gene lost 5 bases, with 7 bases spanning the gap. Per the germline V gene, CDR1 is SGHDN and CDR2 is FVKESK. CDR3 length: 12 residues. Here the CDR3 DNA reads TGTGCCAGCAGCCAAACCCCTAACGAGCAGTACTTC. This sequence encodes CASSQTPNEQYF.

This sequence joins TRBV28 and TRBJ2-1, with unresolved D. Germline values: CDR1 MDHEN, CDR2 SYDVKM. Trimming took off 6 bases at V and 4 bases at J, with 7 bases between the two ends. The CDR3 is 12 residues long. For the CDR3, the DNA is TGTGCCAGCAGCCCCCGTTACAATGAGCAGTTCTTC. This gives the protein CASSPRYNEQFF.

The CDR3 reads CASSRLGVQPQHF. CDR3 nucleotide sequence: TGTGCCAGCAGCCGCTTGGGCGTTCAGCCCCAGCATTTT. The chain has TRBV12-3 or TRBV12-4 and TRBJ1-5, with unresolved D. The CDR3 sequence is 13 residues long. V gave up 6 bases and J gave up 6 bases, with 12 bases separating them.

This clone was picked up a small number of times. V and J are TRBV7-3 and TRBJ2-1; D possibly corresponds to TRBD2 (5 bases). V lost 4 bases and J 3 bases, leaving 10 bases between the germline ends. Germline assignment: CDR1 SGHTA and CDR2 FQGTGA. The CDR3 is 14 residues long. The CDR3 coding sequence is TGTGCCAGCAGCTCCTTACTAGGCTACAATGAGCAGTTCTTC. Amino acids: CASSSLLGYNEQFF.

The chain carries TRBV13 and TRBJ2-5; 8 nucleotides match TRBD2. The CDR3 consists of 15 residues. V shed 1 base, J shed 4 bases, and the junction held 5 bases outside the gene matches. Germline CDR1 and CDR2: PRHDT and FYEKMQ (reference sequence). CDR3 DNA sequence: TGTGCCAGCAGCTTAGCGCACGGGGGGGTAGAGACCCAGTACTTC. Translated: CASSLAHGGVETQYF.

This CDR3 is CASSLQRDSPVRQETQYF. As DNA, the CDR3 is TGTGCCAGCTCCCTACAACGGGACAGCCCCGTCCGACAAGAGACCCAGTACTTC. The gene calls are TRBV18 and TRBJ2-5; 7 positions match TRBD1. CDR1 and CDR2 from the germline V gene are KGHSH and LQKENI. Trimming removed 6 bases from V and 2 bases from J; junction bases left unmatched: 18. This CDR3 is 18 amino acids long.

J is TRBJ1-1 and V is TRBV5-1, with D perhaps TRBD1 (5 bases). V was trimmed by 5 bases and J by 1 base, leaving 21 bases between them. Germline CDR1 and CDR2: SGHRS and YFSETQ. The CDR3 covers 17 residues. The CDR3 coding sequence is TGCGCCAGCAGTGAGGGACTCAGCCTCGGTACGAACACTGAAGCTTTCTTT. It is translated as CASSEGLSLGTNTEAFF.

The rearrangement joins TRBV7-2 to TRBJ2-3; 8 positions match TRBD2. CDR3 size: 14 residues. V dropped 5 bases and J dropped 4; count of bases not matched to a gene: 5. The germline gives CDR1 SGHTA, CDR2 FQGNSA. The CDR3 sequence is CASSRSGNPDTQYF. In DNA form, the CDR3 reads TGTGCCAGCAGCCGTAGCGGGAACCCAGATACGCAGTATTTT.

This clone appeared a single time. This chain links TRBV6-2 or TRBV6-3 with TRBJ2-3, with 11 bases lining up with TRBD2. The junction had 7 bases not matched to a gene; V was cut back by 6 bases and J by 5 bases. This CDR3 has 15 amino acids. Per germline, CDR1 MNHEY and CDR2 SVGEGT. The CDR3 region is CASSPLAGDIDTQYF. The CDR3 DNA reads TGTGCCAGCAGCCCACTAGCGGGAGACATAGATACGCAGTATTTT.

The rearrangement joins TRBV30 to TRBJ2-7, with 13 bases identical to TRBD2. Germline V gene lookup returns CDR1 GTSNPN and CDR2 SVGIG (reference sequence). The junction had 6 bases not matched to a gene; V was cut back by 3 bases and J by 7 bases. The CDR3 is 14 residues long. CDR3 sequence: CAWRLAGGPREQYF. For the CDR3, the DNA is TGTGCCTGGAGACTAGCGGGAGGGCCTAGAGAGCAGTACTTC.

The chain links TRBV18 to TRBJ1-1; the match to TRBD1 covers 7 bases. The CDR3 is made up of 15 amino acids. Germline-derived CDR1 and CDR2 are KGHSH and LQKENI. Unmatched junction bases numbered 8, after V lost 4 bases and J lost 3 bases. The CDR3 nucleotides are TGTGCCAGCTCACTCGGGACAGCCGAGTACACTGAAGCTTTCTTT. Protein: CASSLGTAEYTEAFF. Based on the CDR3 plus reference TRBV18 and TRBJ1-1, the full variable domain is NAGVMQNPRHLVRRRGQEARLRCSPMKGHSHVYWYRQLPEEGLKFMVYLQKENIIDESGMPKERFSAEFPKEGPSILRIQQVVRGDSAAYFCASSLGTAEYTEAFFGQGTRLTVV.

The chain combines TRBV30 with TRBJ2-7; 9 bases map to TRBD1. The germline V gene encodes CDR1 GTSNPN and CDR2 SVGIG (reference sequence). The CDR3 has 13 residues. V dropped 4 bases and J dropped 2; count of bases not matched to a gene: 3. In DNA form, the CDR3 reads TGTGCCTGGAAGAGACAGGGGGCCTACGAGCAGTACTTC. Translation gives CAWKRQGAYEQYF.

V and J are TRBV7-9 and TRBJ2-2; 11 bases line up with TRBD2. After removal of 7 bases from V and 1 base from J, the junction contained 8 bases not matched to a gene. The CDR3 consists of 17 residues. The V gene's germline CDR1 is SEHNR and CDR2 FQNEAQ (reference sequence). The CDR3 sequence: CASNLGGLAENTGELFF. The CDR3 bases are TGTGCCAGCAACCTAGGGGGACTAGCGGAGAACACCGGGGAGCTGTTTTTT.

This chain connects TRBV19 to TRBJ1-2; 9 bases map to TRBD1. The germline gives CDR1 LNHDA, CDR2 SQIVND (reference sequence). This CDR3 contains 11 residues. With V trimmed by 6 bases and J by 10 bases, 3 bases remained unmatched. The CDR3 DNA reads TGTGCCAGTAGGACAGGGGGAACCTACACCTTC. Translation gives CASRTGGTYTF.

The chain uses TRBV3-1 (or the pseudogene TRBV3-2) and TRBJ1-1; D is undetermined. The CDR3 sequence is 12 residues long. Trimming stripped 7 bases from V and 10 bases from J, with 16 bases between. The V gene's germline CDR1 is LGHDT and CDR2 YNNKEL (reference sequence). CDR3 sequence reads: CASINLEGGAFF. The CDR3 coding sequence is TGTGCCAGCATTAACCTCGAGGGTGGAGCTTTCTTT.

V is TRBV27 and J is TRBJ2-7; 7 bases map to TRBD2. CDR3 size: 14 residues. Per germline, CDR1 MNHEY and CDR2 SMNVEV (reference sequence). Trimming cost V 6 bases and J 2 bases; bases outside gene matches: 7. The CDR3 reads CASRPLGGTYEQYF. The CDR3 bases are TGTGCCAGCAGACCTTTGGGGGGGACCTACGAGCAGTACTTC.

The chain combines TRBV7-2 with TRBJ2-4; TRBD2 agrees at 10 bases. Trimming removed 1 base from V and 9 bases from J; junction bases left unmatched: 6. Per germline, CDR1 SGHTA and CDR2 FQGNSA. There are 15 residues in the CDR3. Here the CDR3 DNA reads TGTGCCAGCAGCTTAGGTCCTAGCGGGAGTGGCATTCAGTACTTC. Translating gives CASSLGPSGSGIQYF.

The genes are TRBV6-2 or TRBV6-3 and TRBJ2-2; 7 bases fit TRBD2. CDR1 is MNHEY, CDR2 SVGEGT, per germline. Unmatched junction bases numbered 17, after V lost 6 bases and J lost 1 base. The CDR3 loop spans 19 amino acids. As DNA, the CDR3 is TGTGCCAGCAGCCTAGGGGAGGGGCGCGTAGCGAAGAACACCGGGGAGCTGTTTTTT. The encoded protein is CASSLGEGRVAKNTGELFF.